This TCR beta chain was obtained from a study of CD8 T cells in Susac syndrome. Reverse transcription used about 0.45 to 1 ug RNA and random hexamers. Each CDR3 protein is one row after TCRdb ran MiXCR on the immunoSEQ multiplex PCR reads. This table has more than 70,000 distinct CDR3 sequences, just under 95% appearing once. Isolation of CD8+ and CD4+ T cells was performed negatively, whereas enrichment of TEMRA cells was done by FACS. CDR1 and CDR2 from the germline V gene are SQVTM and ANQGSEA. The CDR3 sequence is 14 residues long. The V end lost 1 base, the J end lost 8 bases, and 14 bases lay between the germline ends.

The receptor was isolated from a human donor in good health. The sequenced sample consisted of CD8+ T cells from PBMCs. The chain links TRBV29-1 to TRBJ1-4; no definite D call. Written as DNA, the CDR3 is TGCAGCGTTGAAGCGGGCCCTGATGGAGAAAAACTGTTTTTT. This translates into CSVEAGPDGEKLFF.